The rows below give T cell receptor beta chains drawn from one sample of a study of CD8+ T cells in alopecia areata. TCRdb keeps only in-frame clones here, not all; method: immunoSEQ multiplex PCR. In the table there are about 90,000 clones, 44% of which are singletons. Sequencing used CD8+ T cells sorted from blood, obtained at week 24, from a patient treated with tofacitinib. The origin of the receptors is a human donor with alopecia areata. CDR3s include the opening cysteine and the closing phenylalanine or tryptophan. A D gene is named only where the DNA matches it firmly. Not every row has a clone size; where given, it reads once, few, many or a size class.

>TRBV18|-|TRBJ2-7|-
TGTGCCAGCTCACCACCATTACCTGGTAACGAGCAGTACTTC
CASSPPLPGNEQYF
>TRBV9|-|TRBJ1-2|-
TGTGCCAGCAGTGAAAGGGTTCGGGGCTACACCTTC
CASSERVRGYTF
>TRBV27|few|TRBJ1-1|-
TGTGCCAGCAGTTTCATAGGGGGCACTGAAGCTTTCTTT
CASSFIGGTEAFF
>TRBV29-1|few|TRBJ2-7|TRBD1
TGCAGCGTTGAAGATCCCGGACAGGGGGAGTACGAGCAGTACTTC
CSVEDPGQGEYEQYF
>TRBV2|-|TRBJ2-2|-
TGTGCCAGCAGTGACCCCCTGACTAGCACCGGGGAGCTGTTTTTT
CASSDPLTSTGELFF
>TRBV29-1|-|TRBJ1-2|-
TGCAGCGTTGCCCAGCCACAGAACTATGGCTACACCTTC
CSVAQPQNYGYTF
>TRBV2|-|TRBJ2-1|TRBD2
TGTGCCAGCAGTGAAGCTCCGGGACTAAACAATGAGCAGTTCTTC
CASSEAPGLNNEQFF
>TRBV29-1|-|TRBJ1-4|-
TGCAGCGGGCGGGACGGTCGCGAAAAACTGTTTTTT
CSGRDGREKLFF
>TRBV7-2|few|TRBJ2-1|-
TGTGCCAGCCTCGGGAATGAGCAGTTCTTC
CASLGNEQFF
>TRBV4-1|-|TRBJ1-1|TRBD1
TGCGCCAGCAGCCACTCACAGGGGGCGGCTACTGAAGCTTTCTTT
CASSHSQGAATEAFF
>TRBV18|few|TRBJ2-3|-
TGTGCCAGCTCACTACCCACCCGGGAGCAGTATTTT
CASSLPTREQYF
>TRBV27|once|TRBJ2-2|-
TGTGCCAGCAGTTCCCGTCCTTCCCCCTCTACCGGGGAGCTGTTTTTT
CASSSRPSPSTGELFF
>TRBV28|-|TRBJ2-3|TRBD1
TGTGCCAGCAGTTCCCCGACAGGGGGCACAGATACGCAGTATTTT
CASSSPTGGTDTQYF
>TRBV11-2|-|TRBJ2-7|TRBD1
TGTGCCAGCAGCCCACAAGAAGGGACAGCCGGCTACGAGCAGTACTTC
CASSPQEGTAGYEQYF
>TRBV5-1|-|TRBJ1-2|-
TGCGCCAGCAGCTCAATCGGTGATGGCTACACCTTC
CASSSIGDGYTF
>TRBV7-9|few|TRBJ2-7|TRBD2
TGTGCCAGCAGCTTTTCGGGAGGGCCCCACGAGCAGTACTTC
CASSFSGGPHEQYF
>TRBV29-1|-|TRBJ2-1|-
TGCAGCGTTGAGGACTCCCACAATGAGCAGTTCTTC
CSVEDSHNEQFF
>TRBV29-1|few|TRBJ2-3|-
TGCAGCGTTGAAGATAGCGGCGGACCTAGGGATACGCAGTATTTT
CSVEDSGGPRDTQYF
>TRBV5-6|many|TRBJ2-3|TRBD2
TGTGCCAGCAGCTTGGTAGCGGGAGAGAGCACAGATACGCAGTATTTT
CASSLVAGESTDTQYF
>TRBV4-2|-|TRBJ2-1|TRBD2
TGTGCCAGCAGCCAAGATCCAGCGGGGGAGTACAATGAGCAGTTCTTC
CASSQDPAGEYNEQFF
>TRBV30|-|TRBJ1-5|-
TGTGCCTGGACCGACGGGACCTTGGGAAATCAGCCCCAGCATTTT
CAWTDGTLGNQPQHF
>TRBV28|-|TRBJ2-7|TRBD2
TGTGCCAGCAGTTTATCGGCTAGAGGACTAGCGGGAGATCACCCCTACGAGCAGTACTTC
CASSLSARGLAGDHPYEQYF
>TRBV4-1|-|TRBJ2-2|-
TGCGCCAGCAGCCCGATCACCGGGGAGCTGTTTTTT
CASSPITGELFF
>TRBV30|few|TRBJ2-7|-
TGTGCCTGGTCTTGGGACAAGGGAGGCGAGCAGTACTTC
CAWSWDKGGEQYF
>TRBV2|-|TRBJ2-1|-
TGTGCCAGCATTATCTCCCAAATTGAGCAGTTCTTC
CASIISQIEQFF
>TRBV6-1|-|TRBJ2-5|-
TGTGCCAGCAGTGAAGAGGACTTC
CASSEEDF
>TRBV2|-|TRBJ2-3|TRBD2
TGTGCCGTCCAGCGGGACACAGATACGCAGTATTTT
CAVQRDTDTQYF
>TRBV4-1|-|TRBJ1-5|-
TGCGCCAGCAGCCAAGATCAGGGTCTGGGCAATCAGCCCCAGCATTTT
CASSQDQGLGNQPQHF
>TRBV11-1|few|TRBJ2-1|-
TGTGCCAGCAGCGAGGCACTCTACAATGAGCAGTTCTTC
CASSEALYNEQFF
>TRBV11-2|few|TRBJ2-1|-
TGTGCCAGCAGCTTAGGCGTGGCGGGACCCTACAATGAGCAGTTCTTC
CASSLGVAGPYNEQFF
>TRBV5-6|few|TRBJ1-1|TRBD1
TGTGCCAGCAGCCACAGGGGGAACACTGAAGCTTTCTTT
CASSHRGNTEAFF
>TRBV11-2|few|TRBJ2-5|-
TGTGCCAGCAGCCCCGCGGGGGCCCAAGAGACCCAGTACTTC
CASSPAGAQETQYF
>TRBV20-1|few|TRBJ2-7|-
TGCAGTGCCAAACAGGGTTACGAGCAGTACTTC
CSAKQGYEQYF
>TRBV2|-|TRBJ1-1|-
TGTGCCAGCAGTGAAGGTGGGCTACTGAACACTGAAGCTTTCTTT
CASSEGGLLNTEAFF
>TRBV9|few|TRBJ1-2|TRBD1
TGTGCCAGCAGCGCCGAATCCAGGGGGCAGGGGGATGGCTACACCTTC
CASSAESRGQGDGYTF
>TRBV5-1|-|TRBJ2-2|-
TGCGCCAGCAGCTTGGAAGTCGGAATTACCGGGGAGCTGTTTTTT
CASSLEVGITGELFF
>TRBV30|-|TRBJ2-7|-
TGTGCCTGGAGTGTTTTAGGGATCAACGAGCAGTACTTC
CAWSVLGINEQYF
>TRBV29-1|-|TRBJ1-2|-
TGCAGCGCGTCAGGACGGCATGGCTACACCTTC
CSASGRHGYTF
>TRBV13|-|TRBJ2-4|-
TGTGCCAGCAGCTCCCGATTGGGGGACATTCAGTACTTC
CASSSRLGDIQYF
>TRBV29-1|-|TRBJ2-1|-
TGCAGCGTTAGCATAGCTTATGAGCAGTTCTTC
CSVSIAYEQFF
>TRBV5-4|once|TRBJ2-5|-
TGTGCCAGCACCGCAGTACTGGGGGCCTCGGAGACCCAGTACTTC
CASTAVLGASETQYF
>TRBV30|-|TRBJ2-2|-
TGTGCCTGGAGTGGGGACTCTAACACCGGGGAGCTGTTTTTT
CAWSGDSNTGELFF
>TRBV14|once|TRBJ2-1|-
TGTGCCAGCCGGGACGGCTCCTACAATGAGCAGTTCTTC
CASRDGSYNEQFF
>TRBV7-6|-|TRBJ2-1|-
TGTGCCAGCAGCTTACTAGCGAATGAGCAGTTCTTC
CASSLLANEQFF
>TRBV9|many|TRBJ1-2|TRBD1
TGTGCCAGCAGCACCCGGACAGGGGGCCGTGATGGCTACACCTTC
CASSTRTGGRDGYTF
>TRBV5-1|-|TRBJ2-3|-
TGCGCCAGCACCCGCGGGACTGGGGCAGATACGCAGTATTTT
CASTRGTGADTQYF
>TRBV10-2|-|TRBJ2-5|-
TGCGCCAGCAGTGAGACGGGCTCCGGCGAGACCCAGTACTTC
CASSETGSGETQYF
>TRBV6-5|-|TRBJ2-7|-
TGTGCCAGCAGTCCCCGGGACACAGTGGGCTACGAGCAGTACTTC
CASSPRDTVGYEQYF
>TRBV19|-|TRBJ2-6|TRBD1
TGTGCCAGTATGGGAGGGACAGGGCCCTCTGGGGCCAACGTCCTGACTTTC
CASMGGTGPSGANVLTF
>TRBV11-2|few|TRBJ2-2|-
TGTGCCAGCAGCCCCTCCACCGGACTGGCCCCCGGGGAGCTGTTTTTT
CASSPSTGLAPGELFF
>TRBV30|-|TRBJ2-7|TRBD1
TGTGCCTGGAGTGTACAGACAGGGGAAGAGCAGTACTTC
CAWSVQTGEEQYF
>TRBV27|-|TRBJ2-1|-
TGTGCCAGCAGTTTATTCCGGGGGCACAATGAGCAGTTCTTC
CASSLFRGHNEQFF